The 23 T cell receptor beta chains below all came from one sample that was sequenced in a study of shared clonotypes between healthy human individuals. Assay: immunoSEQ multiplex PCR; the TCRdb copy retains only in-frame clones and omits some. Of about 380,000 clones in the sample, 96% were seen once. Specimen: memory CD8+ T cells sorted from blood. The subset here: CD45RO+ cells pooled with CCR7-negative TemRA cells. The receptor source for this set is a young man in good health.

CDR3 residues: CSVPGRNTDTQYF. The CDR3 nucleotides are TGCAGCGTTCCGGGACGAAACACAGATACGCAGTATTTT. V gene TRBV29-1 combines with J gene TRBJ2-3; either TRBD1 or TRBD2 may fit D (5 bases each). Looked up from germline, CDR1 is SQVTM and CDR2 is ANQGSEA. V gave up 5 bases and J gave up 2 bases, with 11 bases separating them. CDR3 length: 13 residues.

J is TRBJ1-1 and V is TRBV28; D might be TRBD1 (5 bases). This CDR3 is 15 amino acids long. The V end was cut by 5 bases, the J end by 0 bases, with 13 bases between. Germline values: CDR1 MDHEN, CDR2 SYDVKM. The CDR3: CASSLGPSMNTEAFF. The CDR3, as DNA: TGTGCCAGCAGTCTGGGACCGAGCATGAACACTGAAGCTTTCTTT.

V usage is TRBV5-6 and J usage is TRBJ2-7, with 7 nucleotides matching TRBD1. Trimming removed 0 bases from V and 3 bases from J; junction bases left unmatched: 6. The CDR3 runs to 15 residues. Per the germline V gene, CDR1 is SGHDT and CDR2 is YYEEEE. The CDR3 spells CASSLAGTAYYEQYF. As DNA, the CDR3 is TGTGCCAGCAGCTTGGCCGGGACAGCCTACTACGAGCAGTACTTC.

The chain carries TRBV6-5 and TRBJ2-1; D is possibly TRBD1 (5 bases). The germline V and J ends were trimmed by 0 bases and 7 bases, with 10 bases remaining between them. CDR3 length: 14 amino acids. Germline values: CDR1 MNHEY, CDR2 SVGAGI. As DNA, the CDR3 is TGTGCCAGCAGTTACTCCCTAGGGGCGAATGAGCAGTTCTTC. It yields the protein CASSYSLGANEQFF.

V and J are TRBV5-5 and TRBJ2-3, with D possibly being TRBD1 (10 bases). Germline V gene data show CDR1 as SGHKS and CDR2 as YYEKEE (reference sequence). This CDR3 is built from 20 residues. Deletions cut 4 bases from V and 7 bases from J, with 34 bases between. In nucleotides, the CDR3 is TGTGCCAGCAGCCCAGGACAGGGGGAGACTAGCGGATACTCACATTATACGCAGTATTTT. Protein product: CASSPGQGETSGYSHYTQYF.

The rearrangement uses TRBV30 and TRBJ2-2; unclear D gene. The V and J ends lost 2 bases and 7 bases respectively, with 2 bases between them. The CDR3 has 10 residues. Germline V CDR1 and CDR2: GTSNPN, SVGIG (reference sequence). CDR3 amino acids: CAWSHGELFF. The CDR3 bases are TGTGCCTGGAGTCACGGGGAGCTGTTTTTT.

The rearrangement joins TRBV7-2 to TRBJ2-3; tentatively, D is TRBD2 (6 bases). The CDR3 is 15 residues long. Trimming took 1 base from V and 1 from J, leaving 9 bases between them. In germline, CDR1 is SGHTA, CDR2 FQGNSA. CDR3 nucleotide sequence: TGTGCCAGCAGCTTAGTGGGGGGTGGCACAGATACGCAGTATTTT. Translation gives CASSLVGGGTDTQYF.

This chain joins TRBV6-1 and TRBJ1-6; no firm D call. CDR1 and CDR2 (germline): MNHNS, SASEGT. V lost 2 bases and J lost 7, with 12 bases in between. This CDR3 is 15 amino acids long. DNA for the CDR3: TGTGCCAGCAGTGAAACCCCGGGGAGGAATTCACCCCTCCACTTT. Residues: CASSETPGRNSPLHF.

The rearrangement uses TRBV5-1 and TRBJ2-3; D call uncertain. Trimming stripped 2 bases from V and 0 bases from J, with 7 bases between. Germline loops: CDR1 SGHRS, CDR2 YFSETQ. CDR3 length equals 14 residues. The CDR3 DNA sequence: TGCGCCAGCAGCTTTACGAAAAGCACAGATACGCAGTATTTT. It encodes CASSFTKSTDTQYF.

The J gene is TRBJ2-7, the V gene TRBV2, with no clear D. The CDR3 is made up of 13 amino acids. Germline-derived CDR1 and CDR2 are SNHLY and FYNNEI. Trimming pared 5 bases from V and 0 bases from J, leaving 8 bases between. The CDR3 DNA reads as TGTGCCAGCAGTCAAGGGCGCTCCTACGAGCAGTACTTC. It translates to CASSQGRSYEQYF.

The chain has TRBV29-1 and TRBJ2-3; TRBD1 agrees at 8 bases. CDR3 size: 13 residues. V lost 6 bases, J lost 1 base, and 3 bases stayed unmatched. Per the germline V gene, CDR1 is SQVTM and CDR2 is ANQGSEA. CDR3 residues: CSVTGVGTDTQYF. CDR3 DNA: TGCAGCGTGACAGGGGTCGGCACAGATACGCAGTATTTT.

The chain recombines TRBV28 with TRBJ1-2; tentative D call: TRBD1 (5 bases). The germline gives CDR1 MDHEN, CDR2 SYDVKM. This CDR3 region has 14 residues. Trimming pared 7 bases from V and 6 bases from J, leaving 18 bases between. The CDR3 is CASNADRRANGYTF. CDR3 DNA: TGTGCCAGCAACGCAGACAGAAGGGCAAATGGCTACACCTTC.

The chain recombines TRBV6-5 with TRBJ1-3; 7 nucleotides line up with TRBD1. Per germline, CDR1 MNHEY and CDR2 SVGAGI. Trimming removed 5 bases from V and 4 bases from J; junction bases left unmatched: 5. This CDR3 is built from 14 residues. The CDR3 sequence: CASSGPGQGNTIYF. The CDR3, as DNA: TGTGCCAGCAGTGGACCGGGACAGGGAAACACCATATATTTT.

The chain joins TRBV5-4 to TRBJ1-2; no definite D call. The CDR3 consists of 14 residues. V was clipped by 0 bases and J by 4 bases, with 10 bases between them. The germline V gene has CDR1 SGHNT and CDR2 YYREEE (reference sequence). For the CDR3, the DNA is TGTGCCAGCAGCTTGGGGCAGCCGTTCTATGGCTACACCTTC. Its protein is CASSLGQPFYGYTF.

The chain links TRBV18 to TRBJ2-7; no definite D call. The CDR3 is 14 residues long. The V and J ends lost 6 bases and 2 bases respectively, with 14 bases between them. CDR1 and CDR2 from the germline V gene are KGHSH and LQKENI. In nucleotides, the CDR3 is TGTGCCAGCTCTCCTCCGGAAGGGACCTACGAGCAGTACTTC. Its protein product is CASSPPEGTYEQYF.

The J gene is TRBJ2-5, the V gene TRBV10-3; 7 positions match TRBD1. V gave up 4 bases and J gave up 3 bases; unmatched junction bases: 2. The CDR3 contains 13 residues. Germline V gives CDR1 ENHRY, CDR2 SYGVKD. This CDR3 is CAISADREETQYF. As DNA, the CDR3 is TGTGCCATCAGTGCCGACAGGGAAGAGACCCAGTACTTC.

The CDR3 coding sequence is TGTGCCAGCAGAGGCATGGGCTACACCTTC. Its protein product is CASRGMGYTF. This rearrangement joins TRBV28 to TRBJ1-2, with D unresolved. This CDR3 region has 10 residues. Trimming removed 6 bases from V and 8 bases from J, with 7 bases in between. Germline V CDR1 and CDR2: MDHEN, SYDVKM.

The chain employs TRBV18 and TRBJ2-7, with 9 bases identical to TRBD2. Trimming cost V 6 bases and J 4 bases; bases outside gene matches: 4. This CDR3 has 13 residues. Germline loops: CDR1 KGHSH, CDR2 LQKENI. CDR3 amino acids: CASSRTSAYEQYF. CDR3 in DNA: TGTGCCAGCTCTAGGACTAGCGCTTACGAGCAGTACTTC. Full variable domain (remainder filled in from reference TRBV18 and TRBJ2-7): NAGVMQNPRHLVRRRGQEARLRCSPMKGHSHVYWYRQLPEEGLKFMVYLQKENIIDESGMPKERFSAEFPKEGPSILRIQQVVRGDSAAYFCASSRTSAYEQYFGPGTRLTVT.

The rearrangement joins TRBV10-2 to TRBJ2-1, with 10 bases fitting TRBD2. With 3 bases clipped from V and 7 bases from J, the junction kept 3 bases outside the gene matches. Germline V gene sequence: CDR1 WSHSY, CDR2 SAAADI. The CDR3 runs 14 residues. The CDR3: CASSELAGRNEQFF. CDR3 sequence (DNA): TGCGCCAGCAGTGAACTAGCGGGAAGAAATGAGCAGTTCTTC.

This chain connects TRBV28 to TRBJ1-1; TRBD1 might be the D (6 bases). The CDR3 has 15 amino acids. V lost 6 bases and J lost 5, with 19 bases in between. CDR1 and CDR2 from the germline V gene are MDHEN and SYDVKM. The CDR3 reads CASSPLWGRGTEAFF. The CDR3 DNA sequence: TGTGCCAGCAGCCCTTTATGGGGGCGTGGTACTGAAGCTTTCTTT.

The gene calls are TRBV6-1 and TRBJ2-7; no clear D gene. The CDR3 contains 14 residues. Looked up from germline, CDR1 is MNHNS and CDR2 is SASEGT. The V end lost 6 bases, the J end lost 0 bases, and 12 bases lay between the germline ends. CDR3 in DNA: TGTGCCAGCAGCCCTAAGGGCCTCTCCTACGAGCAGTACTTC. Its protein is CASSPKGLSYEQYF.

The chain uses TRBV30 and TRBJ1-1; D remains ambiguous. The germline CDR1 and CDR2 sequences are GTSNPN and SVGIG (reference sequence). There are 12 residues in the CDR3. Trimming took off 2 bases at V and 7 bases at J, with 11 bases between the two ends. CDR3 DNA sequence: TGTGCCTGGAGTACCGACGACCTTGAAGCTTTCTTT. This codes for CAWSTDDLEAFF.

The J gene is TRBJ2-3, the V gene TRBV7-6; maybe TRBD1 (6 bases). In germline, CDR1 is SGHVS, CDR2 FNYEAQ. The CDR3 covers 14 residues. V lost 1 base and J lost 1, with 6 bases in between. CDR3 region: CASSLGQGTDTQYF. The CDR3 DNA reads TGTGCCAGCAGCTTAGGACAGGGCACAGATACGCAGTATTTT.